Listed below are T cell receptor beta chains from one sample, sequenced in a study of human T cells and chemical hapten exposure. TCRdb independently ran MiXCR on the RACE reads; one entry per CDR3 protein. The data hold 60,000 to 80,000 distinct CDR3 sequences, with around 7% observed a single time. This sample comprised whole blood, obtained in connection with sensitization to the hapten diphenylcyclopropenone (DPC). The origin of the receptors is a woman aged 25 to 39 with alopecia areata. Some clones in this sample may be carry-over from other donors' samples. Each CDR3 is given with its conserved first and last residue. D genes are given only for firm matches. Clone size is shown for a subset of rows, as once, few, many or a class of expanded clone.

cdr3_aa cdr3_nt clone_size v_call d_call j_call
CAWSVGSGYPYEQYF TGTGCCTGGAGTGTAGGGTCAGGCTATCCCTACGAGCAGTACTTC NA TRBV30 NA TRBJ2-7
CSVEADSTDTQYF TGCAGCGTTGAGGCGGATAGCACAGATACGCAGTATTTT many TRBV29-1 NA TRBJ2-3
CASRQGKYEAFF TGTGCCAGTAGGCAGGGGAAGTACGAAGCTTTCTTT NA TRBV19 NA TRBJ1-1
CSASWTGNSIEAFF TGCAGTGCTTCCTGGACAGGCAATTCCATCGAAGCTTTCTTT many TRBV20-1 TRBD1 TRBJ1-1
CASTLHPGQNSPLHF TGTGCCAGCACTCTCCACCCGGGACAGAATTCACCCCTCCACTTT many TRBV7-2 TRBD1 TRBJ1-6
CASSLRPGGLAHTEAFF TGTGCCAGCAGCTTGCGCCCGGGGGGGCTGGCACACACTGAAGCTTTCTTT many TRBV14 NA TRBJ1-1
CASSLRRNTIYF TGTGCCAGCAGTTTGAGGAGAAACACCATATATTTT many TRBV12-3/TRBV12-4 NA TRBJ1-3
CASELSGQPYEQYF TGTGCCAGCGAACTTTCAGGACAGCCCTACGAGCAGTACTTC NA TRBV6-2/TRBV6-3 NA TRBJ2-7
CASSQVNYEQYF TGTGCCAGCAGCCAAGTTAACTACGAGCAGTACTTC many TRBV3-1 NA TRBJ2-7
CAISGTDMNTEAFF TGTGCCATCAGTGGGACAGATATGAACACTGAAGCTTTCTTT NA TRBV10-3 NA TRBJ1-1
CASSLLSRERQYF TGTGCCAGCAGCTTATTATCCAGGGAACGGCAGTACTTC many TRBV7-9 NA TRBJ2-7
CASSQETGKAFF TGTGCCAGCAGCCAAGAGACCGGGAAAGCTTTCTTT few TRBV3-1 NA TRBJ1-1
CASSQVGIAGTEAFF TGTGCCAGCAGCCAAGTTGGGATCGCAGGCACTGAAGCTTTCTTT many TRBV3-1 NA TRBJ1-1
CSVESAFF TGCAGCGTTGAATCAGCTTTCTTT many TRBV29-1 NA TRBJ1-1
CASMTASDYGYTF TGTGCCAGTATGACAGCGAGCGACTATGGCTACACCTTC many TRBV19 NA TRBJ1-2
CASSQDSLALSYEQYF TGTGCCAGCAGCCAAGATTCCTTAGCGCTGTCCTACGAGCAGTACTTC many TRBV3-1 NA TRBJ2-7
CASSYPGTDTQYF TGTGCCAGCAGTTACCCAGGGACAGATACGCAGTATTTT many TRBV6-5 NA TRBJ2-3
CASSLGAGSTEAFF TGCGCCAGCAGCTTAGGGGCGGGAAGCACTGAAGCTTTCTTT many TRBV5-1 NA TRBJ1-1
CSVIPFPRDRDYEQYF TGCAGCGTTATCCCCTTCCCCCGGGACAGGGACTACGAGCAGTACTTC many TRBV29-1 TRBD1 TRBJ2-7
CASSVGTTEETQYF TGTGCCAGCAGCGTAGGGACTACCGAAGAGACCCAGTACTTC many TRBV9 NA TRBJ2-5
CASSPPNSGGATDTQYF TGTGCCAGCTCACCACCTAATAGCGGGGGAGCCACAGATACGCAGTATTTT many TRBV18 TRBD2 TRBJ2-3
CASSQTGGYSTGELFF TGTGCCAGCAGCCAAACAGGGGGTTACAGCACCGGGGAGCTGTTTTTT once TRBV3-1 TRBD1 TRBJ2-2
CASSQSGPGELFF TGCGCCAGCAGCCAGTCAGGACCCGGGGAGCTGTTTTTT NA TRBV4-3 NA TRBJ2-2
CASVGVSRGYTF TGTGCCAGCGTGGGGGTGTCGAGGGGCTACACCTTC NA TRBV2 NA TRBJ1-2
CASRNRRPGQGSSSGANVLTF TGTGCCAGCAGAAACAGGAGACCGGGACAGGGGTCGAGCTCTGGGGCCAACGTCCTGACTTTC many TRBV27 TRBD1 TRBJ2-6
CASSPTGPYQPQHF TGTGCCAGCAGCCCCACAGGGCCGTATCAGCCCCAGCATTTT many TRBV6-5 NA TRBJ1-5
CASTPGGSKNIQYF TGTGCCAGCACTCCTGGGGGGTCCAAAAACATTCAGTACTTC many TRBV12-3/TRBV12-4 NA TRBJ2-4
CASSQGDSLIYF TGTGCCAGCAGCCAAGGGGACAGTCTGATATATTTT NA TRBV3-1 TRBD1 TRBJ1-3
CASSYRREMNTEAFF TGTGCCAGCAGTTACCGACGGGAAATGAACACTGAAGCTTTCTTT many TRBV12-3/TRBV12-4 NA TRBJ1-1
CASRGTGNYGDTF TGTGCCAGCAGGGGGACAGGGAACTATGGCGACACCTTC NA TRBV12-3/TRBV12-4 TRBD1 TRBJ1-2
CASSLRGGPYNEQFF TGTGCCAGCAGTTTACGCGGGGGCCCCTACAATGAGCAGTTCTTC many TRBV27 NA TRBJ2-1